The next 4 T cell receptor beta chains were all read from a single sample in a study of cytomegalovirus exposure and HLA in healthy donors. The table came from immunoSEQ multiplex PCR; TCRdb's copy has only in-frame clones and leaves some out. The sample records roughly 190,000 clones, about 82% being singletons. What was sequenced was PBMCs. All receptors derive from a woman aged 18 to 35 in good health and CMV-seronegative.

This CDR3 is CASSVGTAEQYF. CDR3 DNA sequence: TGTGCCAGCTCAGTGGGCACCGCCGAGCAGTACTTC. The chain employs TRBV18 and TRBJ2-7; the D is unclear. The length of the CDR3 is 12 residues. The germline V and J ends were trimmed by 5 bases and 6 bases, with 11 bases remaining between them. CDR1 and CDR2 from the germline V gene are KGHSH and LQKENI.

The rearrangement uses TRBV27 and TRBJ1-1; D ambiguous. The V and J ends lost 2 bases and 3 bases respectively, with 10 bases between them. This CDR3 is built from 14 residues. CDR1 is MNHEY and CDR2 is SMNVEV in the germline V gene (reference sequence). CDR3 bases: TGTGCCAGCAGTTTAGGGCAGTCATACACTGAAGCTTTCTTT. Residues: CASSLGQSYTEAFF.

The V call is TRBV7-9, the J call TRBJ2-1, with TRBD2 identical over 7 bases. In germline, CDR1 is SEHNR, CDR2 FQNEAQ (reference sequence). J lost 3 bases, V lost 4 bases, and 3 bases had no gene match. The CDR3 is 14 residues long. The chain's CDR3 is CASSYGTNYNEQFF. The CDR3 nucleotides read TGTGCCAGCAGCTACGGGACTAACTACAATGAGCAGTTCTTC.

The chain has TRBV28 and TRBJ2-7, with a tentative D call TRBD2 (6 bases). CDR3 length: 14 amino acids. CDR1 is MDHEN and CDR2 is SYDVKM in the germline V gene. Trimming cost V 6 bases and J 3 bases, with 15 bases left between them. The CDR3 bases are TGTGCCAGCAGACCGGGACTGTCTCTCTACGAGCAGTACTTC. Its protein is CASRPGLSLYEQYF. The full variable domain, completed using reference TRBV28 and TRBJ2-7, is DVKVTQSSRYLVKRTGEKVFLECVQDMDHENMFWYRQDPGLGLRLIYFSYDVKMKEKGDIPEGYSVSREKKERFSLILESASTNQTSMYLCASRPGLSLYEQYFGPGTRLTVT.